This T cell receptor beta chain stems from a study of regulatory T cells in long-lasting Graves disease. The sample's time point: newly diagnosed GD, antithyroid drugs for less than 3 months. PBMC RNA served as the TCR library source. This clonotype was seen at least ten times. Its specificity is unknown. Study-level findings and limits: It is possible that accuracy was reduced by the small size of the sample. New patients shared fewer public clonotypes (around 980) than persistent patients did (over 2,500).

This CDR3 is built from 14 residues. Unmatched junction bases numbered 15, after V lost 6 bases and J lost 11 bases. Arm-PCR of CDR3 regions and iRepertoire HTBI primers were the basis on which TCR beta libraries were built. Authors' methods: Detected in the samples were 55 to 65 TRBV and 14 TRBJ segments. TCRdb passed the multiplex PCR reads through MiXCR, listing each CDR3 protein once. The V and J calls were determined by TCRdb, not by the authors. The sample holds roughly 220,000 distinct CDR3 sequences, approximately 16% seen once. The starting material was peripheral blood mononuclear cells (PBMCs), obtained at new diagnosis, from a patient treated with antithyroid drugs. The V gene is TRBV12-3 or TRBV12-4, the J gene TRBJ1-2, with TRBD1 identical over 7 bases. This TCR came from a female donor with Graves disease. The CDR3 protein is CASSKYRGSVGYTF. The CDR3, as DNA: TGTGCCAGCAGCAAATACAGGGGATCGGTTGGTTACACCTTC.